This T cell receptor beta chain appears in the sequencing data of a study of T cells in women clearing cervical HPV infection. The overall study: Cases were women with histologically confirmed HPV16-related CIN3 or worse, including 2 invasive cancers. Blood came at first lesion visit for cases, post-clearance for controls.

TCRdb keeps only in-frame clones here, not all; method: immunoSEQ multiplex PCR. The ten most abundant clones cover less than 30% of a sample with 20,000 to 25,000 clones. Per germline, CDR1 SGHAT and CDR2 FQNNGV. CDR3 length equals 13 residues. V was clipped by 2 bases and J by 6 bases, with 10 bases between them. Study-wide findings and caveats: TRBV6-7 relative abundance averaged approximately 0.1% in cases and about 0.17% in controls. CIN3+ cases had significantly higher TCR richness than controls; evenness did not differ.

Concerning this clone: The antigen is undetermined. The read falls 3 residues short of the CDR3 end, and the missing part is taken from the germline J gene.

The receptor comes from a woman aged 18 to 75 with a cervical HPV16 infection that either progressed to CIN3+ or cleared (not recorded which). The chain is built from TRBV11-2 and TRBJ1-1, with D possibly being TRBD1 (5 bases). The sample was blood buffy coat. This CDR3 reads CASSLQGWAEAFF. The DNA read from the CDR3 is TGTGCCAGCAGCTTACAGGGTTGGGCTGAA.